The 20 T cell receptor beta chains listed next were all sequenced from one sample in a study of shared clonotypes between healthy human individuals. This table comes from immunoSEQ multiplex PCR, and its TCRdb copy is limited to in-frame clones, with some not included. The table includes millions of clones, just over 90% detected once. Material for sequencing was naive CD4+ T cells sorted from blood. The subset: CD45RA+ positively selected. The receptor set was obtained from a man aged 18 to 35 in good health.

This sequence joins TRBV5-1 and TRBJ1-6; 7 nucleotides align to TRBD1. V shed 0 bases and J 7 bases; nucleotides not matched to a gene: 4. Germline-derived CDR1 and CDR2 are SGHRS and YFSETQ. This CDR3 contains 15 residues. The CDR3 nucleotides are TGCGCCAGCAGCTTGGAGGGACAGAGAAATTCACCCCTCCACTTT. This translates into CASSLEGQRNSPLHF.

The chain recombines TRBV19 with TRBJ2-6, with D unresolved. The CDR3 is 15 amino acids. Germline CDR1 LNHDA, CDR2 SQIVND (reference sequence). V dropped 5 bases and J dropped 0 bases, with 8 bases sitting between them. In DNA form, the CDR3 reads TGTGCCAGTAGTGTAGGGCTCTCTGGGGCCAACGTCCTGACTTTC. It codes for CASSVGLSGANVLTF.

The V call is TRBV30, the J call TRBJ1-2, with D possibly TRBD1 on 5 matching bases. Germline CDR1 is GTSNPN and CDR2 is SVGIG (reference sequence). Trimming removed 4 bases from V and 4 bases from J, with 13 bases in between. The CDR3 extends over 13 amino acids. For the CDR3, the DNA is TGTGCCTGGACTCGTGGGGGAATCTATGGCTACACCTTC. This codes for CAWTRGGIYGYTF.

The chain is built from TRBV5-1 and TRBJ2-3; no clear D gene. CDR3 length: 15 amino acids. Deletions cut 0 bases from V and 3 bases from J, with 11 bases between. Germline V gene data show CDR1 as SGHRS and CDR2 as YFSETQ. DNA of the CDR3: TGCGCCAGCAGCTTGGAAGCGATTCCGACAGATACGCAGTATTTT. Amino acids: CASSLEAIPTDTQYF. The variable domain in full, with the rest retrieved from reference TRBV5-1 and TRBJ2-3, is KAGVTQTPRYLIKTRGQQVTLSCSPISGHRSVSWYQQTPGQGLQFLFEYFSETQRNKGNFPGRFSGRQFSNSRSEMNVSTLELGDSALYLCASSLEAIPTDTQYFGPGTRLTVL.

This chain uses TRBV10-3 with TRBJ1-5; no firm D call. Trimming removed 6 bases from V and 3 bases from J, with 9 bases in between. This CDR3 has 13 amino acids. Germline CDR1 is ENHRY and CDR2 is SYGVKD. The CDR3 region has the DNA TGTGCCATCAGCGACGGGATCAATCAGCCCCAGCATTTT. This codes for CAISDGINQPQHF.

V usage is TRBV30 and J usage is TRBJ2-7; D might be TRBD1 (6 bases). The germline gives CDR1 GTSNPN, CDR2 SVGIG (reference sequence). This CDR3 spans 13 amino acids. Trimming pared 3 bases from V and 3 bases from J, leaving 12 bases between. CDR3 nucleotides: TGTGCCTGGAGGCCGGGACATTTCTACGAGCAGTACTTC. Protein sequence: CAWRPGHFYEQYF. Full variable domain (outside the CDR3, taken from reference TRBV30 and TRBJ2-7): SQTIHQWPATLVQPVGSPLSLECTVEGTSNPNLYWYRQAAGRGLQLLFYSVGIGQISSEVPQNLSASRPQDRQFILSSKKLLLSDSGFYLCAWRPGHFYEQYFGPGTRLTVT.

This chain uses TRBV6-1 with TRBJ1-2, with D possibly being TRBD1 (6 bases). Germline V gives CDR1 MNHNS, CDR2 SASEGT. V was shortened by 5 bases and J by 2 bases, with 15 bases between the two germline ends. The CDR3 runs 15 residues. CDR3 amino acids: CASSPTPGANYGYTF. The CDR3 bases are TGTGCCAGCAGTCCCACCCCGGGGGCAAACTATGGCTACACCTTC.

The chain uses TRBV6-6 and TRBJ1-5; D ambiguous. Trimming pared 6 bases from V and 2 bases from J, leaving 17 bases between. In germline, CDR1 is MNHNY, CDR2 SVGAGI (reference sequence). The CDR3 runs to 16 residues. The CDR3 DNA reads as TGTGCCAGCAGAAGAACGGGTGGGGAAGGCAATCAGCCCCAGCATTTT. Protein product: CASRRTGGEGNQPQHF.

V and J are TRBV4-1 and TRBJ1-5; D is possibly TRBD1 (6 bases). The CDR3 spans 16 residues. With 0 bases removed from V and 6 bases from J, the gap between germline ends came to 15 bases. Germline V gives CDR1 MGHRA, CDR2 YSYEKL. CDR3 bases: TGCGCCAGCAGCCAAGATGATCGCCAGGGGAGTCAGCCCCAGCATTTT. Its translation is CASSQDDRQGSQPQHF.

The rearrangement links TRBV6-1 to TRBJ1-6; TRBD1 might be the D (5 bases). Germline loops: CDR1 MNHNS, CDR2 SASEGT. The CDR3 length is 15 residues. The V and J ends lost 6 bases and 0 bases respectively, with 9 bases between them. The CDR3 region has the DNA TGTGCCAGCAGGGACACTAGCTCCTATAATTCACCCCTCCACTTT. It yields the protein CASRDTSSYNSPLHF.

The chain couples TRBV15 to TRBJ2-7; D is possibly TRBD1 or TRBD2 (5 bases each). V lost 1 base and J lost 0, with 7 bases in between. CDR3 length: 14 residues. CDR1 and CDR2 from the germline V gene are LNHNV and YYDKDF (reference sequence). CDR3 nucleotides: TGTGCCACCAGCAGAGTGGGGGTCTCCTACGAGCAGTACTTC. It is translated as CATSRVGVSYEQYF.

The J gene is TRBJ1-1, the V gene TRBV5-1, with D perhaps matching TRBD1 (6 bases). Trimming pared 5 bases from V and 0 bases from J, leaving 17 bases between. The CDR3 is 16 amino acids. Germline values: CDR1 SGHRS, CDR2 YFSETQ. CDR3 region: CASSFTTGGLNTEAFF. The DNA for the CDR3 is TGCGCCAGCAGTTTTACCACCGGGGGCTTGAACACTGAAGCTTTCTTT.

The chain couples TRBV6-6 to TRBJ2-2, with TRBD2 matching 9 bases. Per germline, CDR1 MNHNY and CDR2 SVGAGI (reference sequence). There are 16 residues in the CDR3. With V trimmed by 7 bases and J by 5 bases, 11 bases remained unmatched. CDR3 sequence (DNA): TGTGCCAGCACCTCGGGCGGGAGGGCCGGAACCGGGGAGCTGTTTTTT. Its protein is CASTSGGRAGTGELFF.

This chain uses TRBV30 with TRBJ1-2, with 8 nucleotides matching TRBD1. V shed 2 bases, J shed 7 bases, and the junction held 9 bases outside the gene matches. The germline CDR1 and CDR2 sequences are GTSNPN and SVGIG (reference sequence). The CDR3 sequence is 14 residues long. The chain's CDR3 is CAWSWTGTSGGYTF. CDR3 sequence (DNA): TGTGCCTGGAGTTGGACAGGGACTTCGGGTGGCTACACCTTC.

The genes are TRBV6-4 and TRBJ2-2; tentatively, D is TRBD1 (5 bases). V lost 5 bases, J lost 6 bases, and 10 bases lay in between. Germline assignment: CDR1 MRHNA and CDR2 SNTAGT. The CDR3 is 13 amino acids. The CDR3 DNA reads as TGTGCCAGCAGTCCCCAGGGTGCCGGGGAGCTGTTTTTT. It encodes CASSPQGAGELFF.

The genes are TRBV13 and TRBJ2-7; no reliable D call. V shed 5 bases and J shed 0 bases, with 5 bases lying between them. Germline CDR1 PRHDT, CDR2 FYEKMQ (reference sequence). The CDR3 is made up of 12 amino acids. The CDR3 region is CASSHSSYEQYF. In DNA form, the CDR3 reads TGTGCCAGCAGCCACAGCTCCTACGAGCAGTACTTC.

For the CDR3, the DNA is TGTGCCAGCAGCTTAACAGATTTGAACACTGAAGCTTTCTTT. Encoded protein: CASSLTDLNTEAFF. The rearrangement links TRBV11-1 to TRBJ1-1; D is undetermined. The length of the CDR3 is 14 residues. The germline V and J ends were trimmed by 2 bases and 0 bases, with 7 bases remaining between them. CDR1 SGHAT and CDR2 FQDESV come from the germline V gene (reference sequence).

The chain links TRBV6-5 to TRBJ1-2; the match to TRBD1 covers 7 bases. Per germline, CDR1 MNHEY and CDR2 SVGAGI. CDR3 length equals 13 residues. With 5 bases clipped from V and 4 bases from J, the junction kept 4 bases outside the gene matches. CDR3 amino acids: CASSPRDSYGYTF. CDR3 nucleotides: TGTGCCAGCAGTCCCCGGGACAGCTATGGCTACACCTTC.

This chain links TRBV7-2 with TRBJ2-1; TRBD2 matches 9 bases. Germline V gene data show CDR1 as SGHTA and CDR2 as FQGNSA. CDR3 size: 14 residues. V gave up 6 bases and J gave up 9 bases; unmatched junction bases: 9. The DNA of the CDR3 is TGTGCCAGCAGGTCCCCGGGACTAGCTCGTGAGCAGTTCTTC. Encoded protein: CASRSPGLAREQFF.

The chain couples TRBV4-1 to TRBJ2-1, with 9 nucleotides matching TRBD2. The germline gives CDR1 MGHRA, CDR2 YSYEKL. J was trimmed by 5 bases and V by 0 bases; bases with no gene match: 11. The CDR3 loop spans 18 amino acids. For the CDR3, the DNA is TGCGCCAGCAGCCAAGATCGAGTAGCGGGAGCACGGAACAATGAGCAGTTCTTC. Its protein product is CASSQDRVAGARNNEQFF.